This note documents a single T cell receptor (beta chain) sequence. This clonotype was picked up many times. This receptor's antigen is unknown. Per-base qualities were not stored, and no clone one base away is much larger. This record belongs to a study of T cells in Graves' hyperthyroidism and ophthalmopathy (dated by TCRdb to between 2018 and 2021). Regarding the complete study: TCR V-J signatures able to tell the groups apart were searched for in a discovery cohort of 100 patients, of whom 43 had Graves' ophthalmopathy and about 60 had stable Graves' hyperthyroidism. An independent validation cohort of under 20 hyperthyroidism patients and about 15 patients who later progressed to ophthalmopathy tested prospective prediction of ophthalmopathy. The 100 discovery patients were randomly split 7:3 into training and test sets. According to the paper, TCR Vbeta CDR3 sequencing was carried out on approximately 140 peripheral blood samples, which came from 40 to 45 ophthalmopathy, 70 to 80 hyperthyroidism and about 17 progressor patients. The study also compared thyroid tissue and blood T-cell repertoires from 5 to 7 Graves' hyperthyroidism patients. Following sampling, methimazole starting at 30 mg daily was given to hyperthyroidism patients, and high-dose intravenous methylprednisolone was given to ophthalmopathy patients. Results the study describes overall, beyond this receptor: In validation, the model predicted progression to ophthalmopathy with over 60% sensitivity and about 72% specificity, a median of 6.5 months before onset. A 13 V-J signature model separated ophthalmopathy from stable hyperthyroidism, with roughly 88% sensitivity and about 81% specificity in cross-validation and 80%/75% in testing. Sample size was not statistically predetermined, and blinding of investigators to group allocation was not performed. Most expanded thyroid clonotypes (frequency above 0.001) were also detected in blood, a finding suggesting that blood repertoires may reflect thyroid immune responses.

V was cut back by 7 bases and J by 10 bases, leaving a gap of 14 bases between them. CDR3 length: 11 amino acids, cysteine to phenylalanine. Of the read, only the CDR3 DNA is kept; its 33 bases are in frame from base 1. The germline V gene sets CDR1 to SGDLS and CDR2 to YYNGEE. The study excluded patients with uncontrolled infections, other autoimmune diseases, pregnancy or lactation. Diagnoses were established on the basis of clinical symptoms, serum thyroxine and TRAb, thyroid ultrasound, and orbital computed tomography. Trizol reagent was used to extract total RNA, and RNA quality was then checked on an Agilent 2100 Bioanalyzer. TCR beta CDR3 regions were amplified from RNA transcripts. A first-round RT-PCR of the TCR CDR3 used the HTBI primer set with the Qiagen OneStep RT-PCR kit. Libraries were constructed in a second round of multiplex PCR, after which size selection and purification were carried out. Paired-end sequencing of the libraries was performed with 100 bp reads on an Illumina HiSeq2000. Under the source paper's analysis protocol: SOAPnuke was used to process the raw data, removing reads that contained adapters or uncalled bases, had a mean Phred below 15, or lacked an exact match to the constant primer or identifier. High-quality paired reads were merged with COPE v1.2.5, and unique nucleotide sequences were defined as clonotypes. MiTCR v1.1 was used to align the clonotypes against IMGT TRBV, TRBD and TRBJ reference segments. Analysis was restricted to V-J combinations with a frequency above 0.0001, which covered roughly 99% of repertoires. The TCS score was defined as the ratio of F50 (clonal expansion) to E x V (chaos), calculated using BLOSUM62-based TCRdist between CDR3 peptides within each V-J. Welch's t-statistics and random forest reduced approximately 520 V-J features to 10 to 15, which were used in a naive Bayes classifier (R e1071). The Morisita-Horn index was used to measure how similar the thyroid and blood repertoires were. The raw public reads went through TCRdb reprocessing: fastp at Q25, MiXCR clone calling, in-frame beta chains kept. When rows share a CDR3 protein, they turn into one entry using the most common DNA and genes. TCRdb, rather than the study authors, made the V and J calls. The sample table lists about 660,000 distinct CDR3 sequences, 40% to 55% of them with a count of one. The top ten clones comprise roughly 7.2% of the sample.

This TCR came from an adult man with Graves' disease, either hyperthyroidism or ophthalmopathy (not recorded which). The rearrangement combines TRBV9 with TRBJ1-1; no confident D gene assignment can be made. Material: peripheral blood or thyroid tissue (not recorded which). The nucleotide sequence reads as follows: TGTGCCAGCGGGTCCTATGAGGGAGCTTTCTTT. Its protein product is CASGSYEGAFF. The variable domain in full, with residues beyond the CDR3 obtained from the reference TRBV9 and TRBJ1-1 genes, is DSGVTQTPKHLITATGQRVTLRCSPRSGDLSVYWYQQSLDQGLQFLIQYYNGEERAKGNILERFSAQQFPDLHSELNLSSLELGDSALYFCASGSYEGAFFGQGTRLTVV.